Detailed here is one T cell receptor beta chain. TCRdb fed the 5' RACE reads into MiXCR, producing one record per CDR3 protein. This repertoire shows around 150,000 distinct CDR3 sequences, roughly an eighth found once; its top ten account for roughly 4%. The sample is drawn from a study of CD8 T cells in ankylosing spondylitis. From germline, CDR1 is SGHRS and CDR2 YFSETQ. V was clipped by 7 bases and J by 1 base, with 20 bases between them. The CDR3 has 16 residues. This receptor was obtained from a female donor with ankylosing spondylitis or in good health (not recorded which). The gene calls are TRBV5-1 and TRBJ1-1, with D unresolved. The sequenced sample was blood, either unsorted or a sorted T cell fraction (not recorded which). The CDR3 bases are TGCGCCAGCGTTCCTATTCCCCGGGGAGAGAACACTGAAGCTTTCTTT. Protein sequence: CASVPIPRGENTEAFF.